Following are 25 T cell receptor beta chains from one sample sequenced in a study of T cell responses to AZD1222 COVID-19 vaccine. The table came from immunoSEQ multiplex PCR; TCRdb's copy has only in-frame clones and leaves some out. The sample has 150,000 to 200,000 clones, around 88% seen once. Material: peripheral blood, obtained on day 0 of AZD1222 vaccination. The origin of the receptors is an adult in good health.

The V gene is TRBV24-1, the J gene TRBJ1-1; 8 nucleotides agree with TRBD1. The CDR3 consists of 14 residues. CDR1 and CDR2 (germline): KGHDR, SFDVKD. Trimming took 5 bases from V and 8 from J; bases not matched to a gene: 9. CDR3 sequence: CATSGTGGGAEAFF. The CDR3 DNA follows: TGTGCCACCAGTGGTACAGGGGGGGGTGCGGAAGCTTTCTTT.

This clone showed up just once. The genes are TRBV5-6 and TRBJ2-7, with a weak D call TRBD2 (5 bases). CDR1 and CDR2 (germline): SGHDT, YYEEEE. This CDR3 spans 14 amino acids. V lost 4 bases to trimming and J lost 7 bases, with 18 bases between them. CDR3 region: CASSPRATHWEQYF. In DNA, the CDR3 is TGTGCCAGCAGCCCGAGGGCTACCCATTGGGAGCAGTACTTC.

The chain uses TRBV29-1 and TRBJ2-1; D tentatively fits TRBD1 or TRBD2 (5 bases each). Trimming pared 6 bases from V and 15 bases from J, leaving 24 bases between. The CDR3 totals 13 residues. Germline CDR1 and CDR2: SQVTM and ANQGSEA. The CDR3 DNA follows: TGCAGCGTCCCCGGTGGGGCCGATGGTGGGGGGTTCTTC. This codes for CSVPGGADGGGFF.

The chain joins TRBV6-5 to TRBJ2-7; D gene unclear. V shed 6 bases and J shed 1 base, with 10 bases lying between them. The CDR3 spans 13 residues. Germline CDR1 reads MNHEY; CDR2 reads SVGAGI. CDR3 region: CASRAGTSYEQYF. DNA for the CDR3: TGTGCCAGCAGGGCTGGCACTTCCTACGAGCAGTACTTC.

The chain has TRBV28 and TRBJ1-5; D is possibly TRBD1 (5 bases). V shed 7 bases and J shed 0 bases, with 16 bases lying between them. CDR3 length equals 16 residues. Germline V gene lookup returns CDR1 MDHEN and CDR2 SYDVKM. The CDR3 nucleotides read TGTGCCAGCATTGGGGGAGTGGGGTATAGCAATCAGCCCCAGCATTTT. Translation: CASIGGVGYSNQPQHF.

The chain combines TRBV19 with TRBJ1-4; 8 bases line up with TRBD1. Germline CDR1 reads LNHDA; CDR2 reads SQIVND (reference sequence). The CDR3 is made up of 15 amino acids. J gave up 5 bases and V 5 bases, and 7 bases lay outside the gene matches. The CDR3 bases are TGTGCCAGTAGTCAAGACAGGGGCGGGAATGAAAAACTGTTTTTT. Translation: CASSQDRGGNEKLFF.

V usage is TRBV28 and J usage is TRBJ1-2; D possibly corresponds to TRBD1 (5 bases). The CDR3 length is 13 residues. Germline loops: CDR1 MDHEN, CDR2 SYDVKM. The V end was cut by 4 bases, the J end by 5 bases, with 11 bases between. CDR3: CASSSGTEYGYTF. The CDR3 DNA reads TGTGCCAGCAGTTCCGGGACTGAGTATGGCTACACCTTC.

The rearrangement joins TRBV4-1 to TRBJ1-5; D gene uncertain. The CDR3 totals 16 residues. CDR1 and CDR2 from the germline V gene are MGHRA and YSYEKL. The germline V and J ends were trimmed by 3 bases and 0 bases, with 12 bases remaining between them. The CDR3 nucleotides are TGCGCCAGCAGCCACGTGGGAGTCCATAGCAATCAGCCCCAGCATTTT. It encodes CASSHVGVHSNQPQHF.

As DNA, the CDR3 is TGTGCCAGCAGCGTGACCCTGGGGAGGGGACAGGATACGCAGTATTTT. Translated, it gives CASSVTLGRGQDTQYF. V usage is TRBV9 and J usage is TRBJ2-3, with D perhaps assigned TRBD1 or TRBD2 (7 bases each). Trimming cost V 2 bases and J 6 bases, with 19 bases left between them. This CDR3 has 16 residues. Germline assignment: CDR1 SGDLS and CDR2 YYNGEE.

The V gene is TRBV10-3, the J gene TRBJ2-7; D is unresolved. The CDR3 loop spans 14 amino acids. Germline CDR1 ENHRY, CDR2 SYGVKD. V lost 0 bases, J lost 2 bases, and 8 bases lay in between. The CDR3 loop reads CAISESQRPYEQYF. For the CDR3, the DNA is TGTGCCATCAGTGAGTCACAAAGGCCCTACGAGCAGTACTTC.

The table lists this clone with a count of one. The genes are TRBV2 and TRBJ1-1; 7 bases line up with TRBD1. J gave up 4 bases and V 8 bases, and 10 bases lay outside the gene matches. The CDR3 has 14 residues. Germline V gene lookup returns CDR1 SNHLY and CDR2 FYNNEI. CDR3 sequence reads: CASGQTGIGTEAFF. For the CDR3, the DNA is TGTGCCAGCGGTCAGACAGGGATTGGCACTGAAGCTTTCTTT.

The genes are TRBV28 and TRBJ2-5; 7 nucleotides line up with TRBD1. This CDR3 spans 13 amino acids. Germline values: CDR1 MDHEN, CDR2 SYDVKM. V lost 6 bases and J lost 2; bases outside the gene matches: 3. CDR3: CASRLQGQETQYF. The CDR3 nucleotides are TGTGCCAGCAGATTACAGGGGCAAGAGACCCAGTACTTC.

The CDR3 DNA reads as TGTGCCAGCAGCTTGGGATCTAAGATAAACTACGAGCAGTACTTC. Amino acid sequence: CASSLGSKINYEQYF. V is TRBV5-6 and J is TRBJ2-7; D not certain. Per germline, CDR1 SGHDT and CDR2 YYEEEE. This CDR3 contains 15 residues. V lost 0 bases to trimming and J lost 3 bases, with 13 bases between them.

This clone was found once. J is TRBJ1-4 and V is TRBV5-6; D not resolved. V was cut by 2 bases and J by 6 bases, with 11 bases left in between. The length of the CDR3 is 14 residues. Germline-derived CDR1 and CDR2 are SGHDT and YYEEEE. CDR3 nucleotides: TGTGCCAGCAGCTTCTTGGGCCGGGATGAAAAACTGTTTTTT. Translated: CASSFLGRDEKLFF.

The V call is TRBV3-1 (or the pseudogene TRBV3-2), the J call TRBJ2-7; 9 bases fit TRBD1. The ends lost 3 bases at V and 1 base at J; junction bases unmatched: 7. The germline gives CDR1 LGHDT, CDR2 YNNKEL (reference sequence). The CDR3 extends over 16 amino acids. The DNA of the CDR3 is TGTGCCAGCAGCCAGGGACAGGGATATCCTTCCTACGAGCAGTACTTC. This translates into CASSQGQGYPSYEQYF.

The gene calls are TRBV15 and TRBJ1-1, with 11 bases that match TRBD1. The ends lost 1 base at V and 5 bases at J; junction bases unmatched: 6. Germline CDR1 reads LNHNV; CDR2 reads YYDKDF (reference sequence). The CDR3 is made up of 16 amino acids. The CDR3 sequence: CATSRVSGTGGTEAFF. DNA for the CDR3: TGTGCCACCAGCAGAGTAAGCGGGACAGGGGGAACTGAAGCTTTCTTT. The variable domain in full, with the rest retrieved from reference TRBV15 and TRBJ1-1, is DAMVIQNPRYQVTQFGKPVTLSCSQTLNHNVMYWYQQKSSQAPKLLFHYYDKDFNNEADTPDNFQSRRPNTSFCFLDIRSPGLGDTAMYLCATSRVSGTGGTEAFFGQGTRLTVV.

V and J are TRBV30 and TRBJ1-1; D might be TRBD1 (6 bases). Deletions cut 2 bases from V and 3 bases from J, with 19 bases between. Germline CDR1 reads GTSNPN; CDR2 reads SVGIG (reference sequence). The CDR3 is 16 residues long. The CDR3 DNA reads TGTGCCTGGAGTCAAAAAAGACAGGCCGGGGACACTGAAGCTTTCTTT. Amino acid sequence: CAWSQKRQAGDTEAFF.

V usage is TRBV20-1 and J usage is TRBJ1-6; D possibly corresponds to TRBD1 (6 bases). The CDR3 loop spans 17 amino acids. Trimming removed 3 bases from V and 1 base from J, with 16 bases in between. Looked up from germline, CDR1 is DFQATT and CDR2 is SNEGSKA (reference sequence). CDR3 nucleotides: TGCAGTGCTAGTCTCCAGGGGAGTGGGTCCTATAATTCACCCCTCCACTTT. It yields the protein CSASLQGSGSYNSPLHF.

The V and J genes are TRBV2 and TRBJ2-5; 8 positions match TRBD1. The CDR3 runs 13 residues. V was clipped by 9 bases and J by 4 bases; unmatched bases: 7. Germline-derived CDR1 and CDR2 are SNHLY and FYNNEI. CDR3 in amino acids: CASLPGGVETQYF. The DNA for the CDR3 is TGTGCCAGTCTTCCAGGGGGCGTAGAGACCCAGTACTTC.

The CDR3 DNA reads as TGTGCCAGCAGTGTCACTAGTAAAGGTTGGTCCTACGAGCAGTACTTC. It codes for CASSVTSKGWSYEQYF. The chain uses TRBV28 and TRBJ2-7; possibly TRBD2 for D (5 bases). Between the trimmed V and J ends, which lost 5 bases and 1 base, there was a span of 18 bases. Germline CDR1 is MDHEN and CDR2 is SYDVKM. The CDR3 spans 16 residues. Together with reference TRBV28 and TRBJ2-7, the CDR3 gives the full variable domain: DVKVTQSSRYLVKRTGEKVFLECVQDMDHENMFWYRQDPGLGLRLIYFSYDVKMKEKGDIPEGYSVSREKKERFSLILESASTNQTSMYLCASSVTSKGWSYEQYFGPGTRLTVT.

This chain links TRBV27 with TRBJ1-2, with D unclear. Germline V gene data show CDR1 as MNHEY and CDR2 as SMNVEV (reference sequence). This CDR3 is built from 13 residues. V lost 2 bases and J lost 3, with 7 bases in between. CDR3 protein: CASSLRQHYGYTF. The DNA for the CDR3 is TGTGCCAGCAGTTTACGCCAGCACTATGGCTACACCTTC.

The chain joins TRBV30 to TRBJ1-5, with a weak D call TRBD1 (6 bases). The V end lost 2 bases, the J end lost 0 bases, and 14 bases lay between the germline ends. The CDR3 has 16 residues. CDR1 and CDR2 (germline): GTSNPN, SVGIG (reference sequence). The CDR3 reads CAWSTGTLYSNQPQHF. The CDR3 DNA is TGTGCCTGGAGTACAGGGACACTATATAGCAATCAGCCCCAGCATTTT.

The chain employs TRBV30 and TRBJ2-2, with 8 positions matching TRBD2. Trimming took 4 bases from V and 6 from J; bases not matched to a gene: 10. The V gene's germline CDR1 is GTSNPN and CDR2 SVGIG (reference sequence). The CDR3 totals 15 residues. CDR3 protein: CAWKLRLAGPGELFF. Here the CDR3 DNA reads TGTGCCTGGAAATTACGGCTAGCGGGTCCCGGGGAGCTGTTTTTT.

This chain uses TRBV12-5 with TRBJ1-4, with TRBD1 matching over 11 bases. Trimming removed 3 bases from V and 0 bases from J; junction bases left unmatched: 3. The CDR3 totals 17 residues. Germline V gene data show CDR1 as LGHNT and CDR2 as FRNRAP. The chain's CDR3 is CASGLRGQGATNEKLFF. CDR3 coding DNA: TGTGCTAGTGGTTTACGGGGACAGGGGGCAACTAATGAAAAACTGTTTTTT.

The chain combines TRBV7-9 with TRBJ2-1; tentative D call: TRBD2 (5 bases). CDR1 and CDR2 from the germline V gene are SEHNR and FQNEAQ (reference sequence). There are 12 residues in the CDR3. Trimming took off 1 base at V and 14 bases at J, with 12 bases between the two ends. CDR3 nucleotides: TGTGCCAGCAGCTTAGACCGGTTCGGGGAGTTCTTC. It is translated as CASSLDRFGEFF.